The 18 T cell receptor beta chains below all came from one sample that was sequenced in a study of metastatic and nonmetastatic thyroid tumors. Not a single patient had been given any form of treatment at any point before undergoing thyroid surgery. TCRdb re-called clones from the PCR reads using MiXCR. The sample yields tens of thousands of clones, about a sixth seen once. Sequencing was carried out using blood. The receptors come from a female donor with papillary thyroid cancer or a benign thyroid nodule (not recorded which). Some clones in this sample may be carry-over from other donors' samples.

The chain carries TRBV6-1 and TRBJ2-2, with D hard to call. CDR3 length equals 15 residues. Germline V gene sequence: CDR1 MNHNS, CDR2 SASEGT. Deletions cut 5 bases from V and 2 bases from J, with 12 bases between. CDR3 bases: TGTGCCAGCAGTCGCGTCAGTCCCAACACCGGGGAGCTGTTTTTT. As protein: CASSRVSPNTGELFF.

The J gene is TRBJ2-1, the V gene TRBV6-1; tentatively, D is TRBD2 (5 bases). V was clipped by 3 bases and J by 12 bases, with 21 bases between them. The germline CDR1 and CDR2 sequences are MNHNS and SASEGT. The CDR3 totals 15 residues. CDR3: CASSERAITVVGQFF. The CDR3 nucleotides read TGTGCCAGCAGTGAGAGGGCTATTACCGTGGTTGGGCAGTTCTTC.

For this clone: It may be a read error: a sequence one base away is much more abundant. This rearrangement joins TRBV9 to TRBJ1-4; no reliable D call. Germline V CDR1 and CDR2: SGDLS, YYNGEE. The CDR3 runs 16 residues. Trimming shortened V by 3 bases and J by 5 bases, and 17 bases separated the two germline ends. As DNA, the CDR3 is TGTGCCAGCAGCGCCTCCCTCCCGGGGAAGAATGAAAAACTGTTTTTT. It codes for CASSASLPGKNEKLFF.

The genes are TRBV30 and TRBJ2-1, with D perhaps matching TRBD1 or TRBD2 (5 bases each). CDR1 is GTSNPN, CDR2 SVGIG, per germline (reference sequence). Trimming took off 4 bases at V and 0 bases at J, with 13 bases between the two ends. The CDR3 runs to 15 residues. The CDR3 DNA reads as TGTGCCTGGACCCAGAGGGACCCCTCCTACAATGAGCAGTTCTTC. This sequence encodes CAWTQRDPSYNEQFF.

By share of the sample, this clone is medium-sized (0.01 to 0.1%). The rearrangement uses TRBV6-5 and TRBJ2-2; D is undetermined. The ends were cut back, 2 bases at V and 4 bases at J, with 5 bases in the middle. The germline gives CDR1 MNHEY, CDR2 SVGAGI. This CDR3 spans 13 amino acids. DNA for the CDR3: TGTGCCAGCAGTTACGGGGTCACCGGGGAGCTGTTTTTT. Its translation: CASSYGVTGELFF.

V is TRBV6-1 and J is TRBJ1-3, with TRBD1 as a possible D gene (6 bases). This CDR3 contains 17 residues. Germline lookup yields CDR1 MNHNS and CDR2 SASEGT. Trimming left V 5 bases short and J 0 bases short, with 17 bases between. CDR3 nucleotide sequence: TGTGCCAGCAGTTTGCGGGTTGGGGGCTACTCTGGAAACACCATATATTTT. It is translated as CASSLRVGGYSGNTIYF.

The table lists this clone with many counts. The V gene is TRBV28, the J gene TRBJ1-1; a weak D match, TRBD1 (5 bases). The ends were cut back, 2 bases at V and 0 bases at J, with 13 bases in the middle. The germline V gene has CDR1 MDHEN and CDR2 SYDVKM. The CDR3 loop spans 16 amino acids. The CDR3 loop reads CASSLGTAEMNTEAFF. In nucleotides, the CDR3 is TGTGCCAGCAGTTTAGGGACCGCGGAGATGAACACTGAAGCTTTCTTT. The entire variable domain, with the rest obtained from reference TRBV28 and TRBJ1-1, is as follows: DVKVTQSSRYLVKRTGEKVFLECVQDMDHENMFWYRQDPGLGLRLIYFSYDVKMKEKGDIPEGYSVSREKKERFSLILESASTNQTSMYLCASSLGTAEMNTEAFFGQGTRLTVV.

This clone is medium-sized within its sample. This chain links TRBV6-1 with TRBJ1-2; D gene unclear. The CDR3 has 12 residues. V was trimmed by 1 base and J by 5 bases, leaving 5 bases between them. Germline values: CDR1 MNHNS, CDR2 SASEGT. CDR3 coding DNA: TGTGCCAGCAGTGAAGGGCAGTATGGCTACACCTTC. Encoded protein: CASSEGQYGYTF.

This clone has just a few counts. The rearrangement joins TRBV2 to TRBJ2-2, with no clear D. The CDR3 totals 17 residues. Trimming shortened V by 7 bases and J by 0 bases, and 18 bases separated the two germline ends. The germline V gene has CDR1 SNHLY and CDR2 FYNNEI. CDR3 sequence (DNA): TGTGCCAGCACAGTGAGTGGGCGTCTGACGAACACCGGGGAGCTGTTTTTT. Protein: CASTVSGRLTNTGELFF. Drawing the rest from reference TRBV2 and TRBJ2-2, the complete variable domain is EPEVTQTPSHQVTQMGQEVILRCVPISNHLYFYWYRQILGQKVEFLVSFYNNEISEKSEIFDDQFSVERPDGSNFTLKIRSTKLEDSAMYFCASTVSGRLTNTGELFFGEGSRLTVL.

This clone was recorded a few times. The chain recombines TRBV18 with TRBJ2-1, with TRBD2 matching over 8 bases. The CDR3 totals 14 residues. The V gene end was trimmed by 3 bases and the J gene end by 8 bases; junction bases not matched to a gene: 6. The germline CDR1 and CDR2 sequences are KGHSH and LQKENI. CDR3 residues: CASSPGTRNDEQFF. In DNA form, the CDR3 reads TGTGCCAGCTCACCGGGGACTAGAAACGATGAGCAGTTCTTC.

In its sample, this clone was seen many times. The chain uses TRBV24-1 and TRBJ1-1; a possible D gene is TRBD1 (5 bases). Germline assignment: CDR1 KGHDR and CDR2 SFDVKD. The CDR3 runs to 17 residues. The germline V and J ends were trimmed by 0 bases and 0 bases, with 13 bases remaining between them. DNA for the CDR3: TGTGCCACCAGTGATTTGCACACAGGAGGGATGAACACTGAAGCTTTCTTT. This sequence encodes CATSDLHTGGMNTEAFF.

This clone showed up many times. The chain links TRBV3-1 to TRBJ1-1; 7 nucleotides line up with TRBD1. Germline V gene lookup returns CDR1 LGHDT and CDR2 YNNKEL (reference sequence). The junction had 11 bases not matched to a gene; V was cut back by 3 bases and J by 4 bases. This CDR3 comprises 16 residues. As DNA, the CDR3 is TGTGCCAGCAGCCACGGGGGACAGATCTTTGGCACTGAAGCTTTCTTT. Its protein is CASSHGGQIFGTEAFF.

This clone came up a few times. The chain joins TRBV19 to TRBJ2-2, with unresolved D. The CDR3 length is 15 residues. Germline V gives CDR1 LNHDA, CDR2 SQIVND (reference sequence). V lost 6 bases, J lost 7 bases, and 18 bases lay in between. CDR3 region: CASRPHLIIHGELFF. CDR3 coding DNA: TGTGCCAGTAGACCACACTTAATAATCCACGGGGAGCTGTTTTTT.

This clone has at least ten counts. Written as DNA, the CDR3 is TGTGCCAGCAGCTTAGTCGGGACAGTGAACTACTACGAGCAGTACTTC. The encoded protein is CASSLVGTVNYYEQYF. The gene calls are TRBV11-1 and TRBJ2-7; 7 bases are shared with TRBD1. Losses at the gene ends were 1 base for V and 3 bases for J; bases not matched to a gene: 9. CDR1 SGHAT and CDR2 FQDESV come from the germline V gene (reference sequence). The CDR3 length is 16 residues.

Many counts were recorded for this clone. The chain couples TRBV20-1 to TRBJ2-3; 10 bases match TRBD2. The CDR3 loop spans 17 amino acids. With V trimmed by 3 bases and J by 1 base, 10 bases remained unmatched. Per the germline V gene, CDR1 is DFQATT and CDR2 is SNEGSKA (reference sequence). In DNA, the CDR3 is TGCAGTGCTAGGGAGCTAGCGGGAGATCGTGGCACAGATACGCAGTATTTT. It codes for CSARELAGDRGTDTQYF.

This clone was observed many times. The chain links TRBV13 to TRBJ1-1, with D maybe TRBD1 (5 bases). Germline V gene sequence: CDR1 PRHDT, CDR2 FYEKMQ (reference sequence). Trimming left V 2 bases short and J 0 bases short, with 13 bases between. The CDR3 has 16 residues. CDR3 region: CASSLSWVGVNTEAFF. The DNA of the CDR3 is TGTGCCAGCAGCTTATCCTGGGTGGGGGTGAACACTGAAGCTTTCTTT.

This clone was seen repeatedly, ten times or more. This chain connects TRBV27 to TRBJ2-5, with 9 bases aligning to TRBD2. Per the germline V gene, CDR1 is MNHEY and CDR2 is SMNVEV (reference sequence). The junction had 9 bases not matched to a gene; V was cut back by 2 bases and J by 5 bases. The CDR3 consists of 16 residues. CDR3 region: CASSLQAGGPRETQYF. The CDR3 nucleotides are TGTGCCAGCAGTTTACAAGCGGGGGGCCCTCGCGAGACCCAGTACTTC.

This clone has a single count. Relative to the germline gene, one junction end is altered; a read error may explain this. The CDR3 here is CSSSLDRSGDTIYF. The CDR3, as DNA: TGTTCCAGCAGCTTGGACCGCTCTGGAGACACCATATATTTT. This rearrangement joins TRBV5-4 to TRBJ1-3; D is uncertain. Germline loops: CDR1 SGHNT, CDR2 YYREEE (reference sequence). The CDR3 runs 14 residues.